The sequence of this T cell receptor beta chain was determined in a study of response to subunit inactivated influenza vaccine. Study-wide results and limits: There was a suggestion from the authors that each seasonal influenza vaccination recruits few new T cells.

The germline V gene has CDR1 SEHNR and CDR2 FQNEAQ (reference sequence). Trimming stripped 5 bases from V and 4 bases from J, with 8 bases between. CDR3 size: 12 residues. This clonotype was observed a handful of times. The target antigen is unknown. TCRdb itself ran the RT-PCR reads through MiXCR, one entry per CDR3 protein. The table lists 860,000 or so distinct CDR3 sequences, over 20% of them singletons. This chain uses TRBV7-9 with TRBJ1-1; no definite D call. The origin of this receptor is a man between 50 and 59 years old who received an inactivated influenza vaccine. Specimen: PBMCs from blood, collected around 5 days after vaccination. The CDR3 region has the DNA TGTGCCAGCAGCCACCGGGGCACTGAAGCTTTCTTT. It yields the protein CASSHRGTEAFF.